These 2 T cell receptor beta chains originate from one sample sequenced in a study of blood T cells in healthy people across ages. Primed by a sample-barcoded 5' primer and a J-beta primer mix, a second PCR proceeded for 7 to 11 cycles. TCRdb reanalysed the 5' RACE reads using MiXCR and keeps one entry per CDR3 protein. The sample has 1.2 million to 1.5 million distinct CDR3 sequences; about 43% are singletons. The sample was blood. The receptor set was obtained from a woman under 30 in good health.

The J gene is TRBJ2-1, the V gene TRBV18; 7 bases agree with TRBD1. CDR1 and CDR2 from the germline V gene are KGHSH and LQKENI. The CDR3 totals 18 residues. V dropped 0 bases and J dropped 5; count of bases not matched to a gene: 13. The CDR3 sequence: CASSPPRDSLHPNNEQFF. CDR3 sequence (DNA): TGTGCCAGCTCACCACCTCGGGACAGCCTTCACCCTAACAATGAGCAGTTCTTC.

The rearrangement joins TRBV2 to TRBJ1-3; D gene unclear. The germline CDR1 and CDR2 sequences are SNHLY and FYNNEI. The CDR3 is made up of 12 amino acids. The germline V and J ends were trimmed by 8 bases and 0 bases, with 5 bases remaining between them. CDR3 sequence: CASGDSGNTIYF. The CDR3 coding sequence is TGTGCCAGCGGGGACTCTGGAAACACCATATATTTT.